Listed here is a single T cell receptor beta chain. Assay: immunoSEQ multiplex PCR; the TCRdb copy retains only in-frame clones and omits some. Here the sample spans 34,000 or so clones, roughly 88% being singletons. The data stem from a study of T cell changes during pregnancy in multiple sclerosis. The specimen comprised peripheral blood, sampled in the second trimester of pregnancy. The origin of this receptor is a female donor in good health, enrolled as a control in a pregnancy study.

Here the CDR3 DNA reads TGTGCCAGCAGTTACGGGGCGGGAGGTGTAGATACGCAGTATTTT. Its translation: CASSYGAGGVDTQYF. The J gene is TRBJ2-3, the V gene TRBV6-5; 8 positions match TRBD2. The CDR3 consists of 15 residues. Per germline, CDR1 MNHEY and CDR2 SVGAGI. After removal of 2 bases from V and 5 bases from J, the junction contained 6 bases not matched to a gene.